This TCR beta chain was documented in a study of blood T cell repertoires in COVID-19. Profiled with immunoSEQ multiplex PCR; TCRdb holds only in-frame clones, not every one. The profile shows more than 350,000 clones, approximately 90% of them singletons. V lost 2 bases, J lost 4 bases, and 12 bases stayed unmatched. Germline assignment: CDR1 MDHEN and CDR2 SYDVKM. The CDR3 consists of 18 residues. This sequence originates from a man younger than 30 who had recovered from COVID-19. The sample consisted of PBMCs or T cells enriched from blood (not recorded which). The V and J genes are TRBV28 and TRBJ2-3; TRBD2 agrees at 10 bases. CDR3 DNA sequence: TGTGCCAGCAGTTTAAGTCCCCCTAGCGGGAGTACGTCAGATACGCAGTATTTT. Its protein is CASSLSPPSGSTSDTQYF.